A single T cell receptor (beta chain) is shown here with its context. Its antigen is as yet unknown. With 60 Vbeta and 13 Jbeta primers, the PCR was carried out. Repertoires were generated with immunoSEQ multiplex PCR, while TCRdb's copy carries only in-frame clones and drops some. The sample has tens of thousands of clones, almost 85% seen once. The data stem from a study of cytomegalovirus exposure and HLA in healthy donors. Overall study results and limits: With later analysis, a missense DCLRE1C variant became linked to TCR beta V- and J-gene trimming. The authors later found most CMV-associated TCR beta chains appeared HLA-restricted.

V gave up 6 bases and J gave up 4 bases, with 21 bases separating them. Germline-derived CDR1 and CDR2 are SNHLY and FYNNEI. This CDR3 has 16 amino acids. The sequenced sample was PBMCs. The V call is TRBV2, the J call TRBJ1-2; perhaps TRBD1 as D (6 bases). The sequence was obtained from a woman under 30 in good health and CMV-seropositive. CDR3 protein: CASSSTLRGLGYGYTF. Here the CDR3 DNA reads TGTGCCAGCAGCTCAACCCTCAGGGGACTAGGCTATGGCTACACCTTC.